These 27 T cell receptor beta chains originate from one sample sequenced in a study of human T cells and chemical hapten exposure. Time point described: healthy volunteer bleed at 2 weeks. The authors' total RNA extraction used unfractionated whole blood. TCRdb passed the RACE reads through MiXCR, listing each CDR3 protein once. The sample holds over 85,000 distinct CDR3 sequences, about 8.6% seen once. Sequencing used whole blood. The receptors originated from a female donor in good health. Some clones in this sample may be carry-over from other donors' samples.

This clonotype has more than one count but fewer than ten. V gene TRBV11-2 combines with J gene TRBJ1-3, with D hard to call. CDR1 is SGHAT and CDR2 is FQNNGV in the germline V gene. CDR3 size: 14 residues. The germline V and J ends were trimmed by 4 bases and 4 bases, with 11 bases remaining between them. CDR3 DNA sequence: TGTGCCAGCAGCTCCAGGAAAATGGGAAACACCATATATTTT. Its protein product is CASSSRKMGNTIYF.

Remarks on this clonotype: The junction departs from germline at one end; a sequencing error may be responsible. CDR3 sequence (DNA): TGTAGTGCTAGCGAGGGACTAGCGGGATCTCGTGAGCAGTTCTTC. Translation: CSASEGLAGSREQFF. This sequence joins TRBV20-1 and TRBJ2-1, with TRBD2 identical over 13 bases. Germline-derived CDR1 and CDR2 are DFQATT and SNEGSKA (reference sequence). The CDR3 is made up of 15 amino acids.

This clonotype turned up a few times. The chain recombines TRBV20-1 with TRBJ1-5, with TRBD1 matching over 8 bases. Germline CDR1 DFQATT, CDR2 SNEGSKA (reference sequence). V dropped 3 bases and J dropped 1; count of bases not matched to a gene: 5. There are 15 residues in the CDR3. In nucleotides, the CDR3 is TGCAGTGCTAGTTCCGGGACAGGAAGCAATCAGCCCCAGCATTTT. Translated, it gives CSASSGTGSNQPQHF.

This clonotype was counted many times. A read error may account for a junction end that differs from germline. The DNA for the CDR3 is TGTGCCTGGACTCGGGAGCTCAACTATGGCTACATCTTC. This encodes CAWTRELNYGYIF. The chain combines TRBV30 with TRBJ1-2; unclear D gene. The CDR3 spans 13 residues. CDR1 GTSNPN and CDR2 SVGIG come from the germline V gene (reference sequence).

CDR3 loop: CASGEIRPGTSVSSTDTQYF. The CDR3 nucleotides read TGTGCCAGCGGAGAAATTCGCCCGGGGACTAGCGTCTCTAGCACAGATACGCAGTATTTT. V is TRBV28 and J is TRBJ2-3; 10 bases agree with TRBD2. Germline lookup yields CDR1 MDHEN and CDR2 SYDVKM. The CDR3 extends over 20 amino acids. With V trimmed by 8 bases and J by 0 bases, 20 bases remained unmatched.

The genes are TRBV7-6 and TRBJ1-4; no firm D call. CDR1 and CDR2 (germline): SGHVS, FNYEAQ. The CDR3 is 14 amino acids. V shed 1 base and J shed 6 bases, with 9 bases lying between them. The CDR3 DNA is TGTGCCAGCAGCTTAGGACCGGAGGATGAAAAACTGTTTTTT. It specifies CASSLGPEDEKLFF.

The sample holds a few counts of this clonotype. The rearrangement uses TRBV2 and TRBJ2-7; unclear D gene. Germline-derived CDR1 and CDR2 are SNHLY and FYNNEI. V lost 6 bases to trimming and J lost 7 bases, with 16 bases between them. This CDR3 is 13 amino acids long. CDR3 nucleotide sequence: TGTGCCAGCAGAGGGCAAGCCGCTGGGGAGCAGTACTTC. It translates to CASRGQAAGEQYF.

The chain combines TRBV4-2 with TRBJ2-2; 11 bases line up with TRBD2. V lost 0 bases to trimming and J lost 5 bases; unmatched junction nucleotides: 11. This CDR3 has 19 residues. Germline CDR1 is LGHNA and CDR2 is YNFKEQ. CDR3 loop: CASSQDIELAGVGTGELFF. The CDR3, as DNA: TGTGCCAGCAGCCAAGATATCGAACTAGCGGGAGTTGGTACCGGGGAGCTGTTTTTT.

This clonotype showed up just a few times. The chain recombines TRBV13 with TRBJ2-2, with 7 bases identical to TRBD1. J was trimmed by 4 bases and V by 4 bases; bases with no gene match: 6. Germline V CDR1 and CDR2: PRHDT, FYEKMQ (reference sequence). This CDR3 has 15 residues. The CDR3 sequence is CASSSRDSLTGELFF. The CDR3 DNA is TGTGCCAGCAGCTCCCGGGACAGCCTCACCGGGGAGCTGTTTTTT. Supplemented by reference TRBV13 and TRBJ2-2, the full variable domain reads AAGVIQSPRHLIKEKRETATLKCYPIPRHDTVYWYQQGPGQDPQFLISFYEKMQSDKGSIPDRFSAQQFSDYHSELNMSSLELGDSALYFCASSSRDSLTGELFFGEGSRLTVL.

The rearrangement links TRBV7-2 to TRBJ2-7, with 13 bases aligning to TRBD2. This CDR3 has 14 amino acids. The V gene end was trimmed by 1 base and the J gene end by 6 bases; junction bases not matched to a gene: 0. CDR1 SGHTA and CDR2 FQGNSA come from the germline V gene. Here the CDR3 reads CASSLGTSGGEQYF. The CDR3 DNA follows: TGTGCCAGCAGCTTAGGGACTAGCGGGGGCGAGCAGTACTTC.

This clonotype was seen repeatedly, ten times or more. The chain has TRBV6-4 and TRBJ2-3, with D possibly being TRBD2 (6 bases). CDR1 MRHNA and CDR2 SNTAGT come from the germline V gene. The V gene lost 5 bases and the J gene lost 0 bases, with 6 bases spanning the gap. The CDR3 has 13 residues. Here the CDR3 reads CASSSGSTDTQYF. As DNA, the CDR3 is TGTGCCAGCAGTAGCGGGAGCACAGATACGCAGTATTTT.

The CDR3, as DNA: TGTGCCAGCAGCCAAACGACAGGGGTCGATGAGCAGTTCTTC. Translated: CASSQTTGVDEQFF. The chain employs TRBV14 and TRBJ2-1; 8 bases match TRBD1. CDR1 is SGHDN and CDR2 is FVKESK in the germline V gene. Trimming took 2 bases from V and 8 from J; bases not matched to a gene: 5. This CDR3 contains 14 residues.

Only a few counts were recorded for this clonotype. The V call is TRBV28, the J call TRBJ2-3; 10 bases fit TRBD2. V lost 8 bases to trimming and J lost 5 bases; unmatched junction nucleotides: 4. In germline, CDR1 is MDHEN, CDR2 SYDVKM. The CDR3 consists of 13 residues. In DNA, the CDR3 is TGTGCCAGCTTAGCGGGAGGAGGAGATACGCAGTATTTT. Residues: CASLAGGGDTQYF.

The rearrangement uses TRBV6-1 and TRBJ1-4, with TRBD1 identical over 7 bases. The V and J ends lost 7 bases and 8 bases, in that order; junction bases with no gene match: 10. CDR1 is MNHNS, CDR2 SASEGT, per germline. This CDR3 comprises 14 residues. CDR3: CASTYPRQGEKLFF. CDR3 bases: TGTGCCAGCACCTACCCCCGACAGGGAGAAAAACTGTTTTTT.

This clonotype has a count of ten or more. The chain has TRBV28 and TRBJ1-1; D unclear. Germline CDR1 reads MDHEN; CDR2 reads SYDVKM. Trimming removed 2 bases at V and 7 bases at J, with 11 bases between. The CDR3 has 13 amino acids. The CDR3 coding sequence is TGTGCCAGCAGTTTAACGGGCCGGTATGAAGCTTTCTTT. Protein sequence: CASSLTGRYEAFF.

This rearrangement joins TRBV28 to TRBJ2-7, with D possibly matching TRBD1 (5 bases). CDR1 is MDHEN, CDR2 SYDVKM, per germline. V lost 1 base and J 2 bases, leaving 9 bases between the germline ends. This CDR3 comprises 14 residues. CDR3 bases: TGTGCCAGCAGTTTATCGGGCAGGGCCTACGAGCAGTACTTC. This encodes CASSLSGRAYEQYF.

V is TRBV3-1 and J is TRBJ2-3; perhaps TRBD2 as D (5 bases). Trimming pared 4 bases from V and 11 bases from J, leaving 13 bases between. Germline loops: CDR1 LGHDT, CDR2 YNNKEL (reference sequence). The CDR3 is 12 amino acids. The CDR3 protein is CASSPDWLLQYF. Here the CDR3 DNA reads TGTGCCAGCAGCCCGGACTGGCTTTTGCAGTATTTT.

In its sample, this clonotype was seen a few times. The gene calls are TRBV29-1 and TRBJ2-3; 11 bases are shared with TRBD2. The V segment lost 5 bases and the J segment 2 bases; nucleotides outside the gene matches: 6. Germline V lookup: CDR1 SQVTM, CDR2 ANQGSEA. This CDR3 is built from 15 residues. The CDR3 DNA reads TGCAGCGTTTTCGGACTAGCGGGCCTCACAGATACGCAGTATTTT. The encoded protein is CSVFGLAGLTDTQYF.

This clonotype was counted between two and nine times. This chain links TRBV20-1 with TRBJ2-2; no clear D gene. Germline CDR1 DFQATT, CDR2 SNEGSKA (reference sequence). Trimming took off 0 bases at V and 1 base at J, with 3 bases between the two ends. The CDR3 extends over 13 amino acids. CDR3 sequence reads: CSARERNTGELFF. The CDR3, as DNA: TGCAGTGCTAGAGAACGGAACACCGGGGAGCTGTTTTTT.

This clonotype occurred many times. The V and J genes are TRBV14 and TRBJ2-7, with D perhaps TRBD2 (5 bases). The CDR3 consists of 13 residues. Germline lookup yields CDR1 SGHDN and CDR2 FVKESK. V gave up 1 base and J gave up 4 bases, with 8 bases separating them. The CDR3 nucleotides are TGTGCCAGCAGCCAAGGTGGCGGGTACGAGCAGTACTTC. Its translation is CASSQGGGYEQYF.

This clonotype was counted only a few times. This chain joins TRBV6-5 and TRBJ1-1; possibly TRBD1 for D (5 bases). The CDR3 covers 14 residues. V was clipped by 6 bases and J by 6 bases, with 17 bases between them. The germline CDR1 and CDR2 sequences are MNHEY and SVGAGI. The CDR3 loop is CASSRSTGTPEAFF. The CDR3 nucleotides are TGTGCCAGCAGCCGCAGTACCGGGACTCCTGAAGCTTTCTTT.

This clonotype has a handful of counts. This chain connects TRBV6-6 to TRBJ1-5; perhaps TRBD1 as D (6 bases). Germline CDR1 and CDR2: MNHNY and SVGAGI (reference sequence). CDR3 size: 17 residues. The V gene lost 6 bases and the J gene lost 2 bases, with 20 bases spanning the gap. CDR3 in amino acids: CASSPSSGVAGNQPQHF. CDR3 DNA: TGTGCCAGCAGCCCATCCTCAGGGGTTGCAGGCAATCAGCCCCAGCATTTT.

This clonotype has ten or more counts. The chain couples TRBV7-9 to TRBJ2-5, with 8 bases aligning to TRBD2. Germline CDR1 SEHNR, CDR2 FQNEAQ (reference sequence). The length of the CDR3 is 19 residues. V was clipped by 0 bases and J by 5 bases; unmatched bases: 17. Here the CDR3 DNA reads TGTGCCAGCAGCTTAGCGCGTAGTCCCCGGGGGGGCAGGAGGGAGACCCAGTACTTC. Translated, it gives CASSLARSPRGGRRETQYF.

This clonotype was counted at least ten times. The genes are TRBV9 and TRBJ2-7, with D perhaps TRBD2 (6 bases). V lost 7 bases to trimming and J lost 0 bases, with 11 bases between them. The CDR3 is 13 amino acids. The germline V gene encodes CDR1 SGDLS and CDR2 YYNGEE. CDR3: CASGGAGSYEQYF. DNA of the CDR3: TGTGCCAGCGGCGGGGCCGGCTCCTACGAGCAGTACTTC.

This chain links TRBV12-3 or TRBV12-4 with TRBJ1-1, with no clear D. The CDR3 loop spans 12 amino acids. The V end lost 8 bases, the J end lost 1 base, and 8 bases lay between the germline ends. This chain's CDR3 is CASSRGNTEAFF. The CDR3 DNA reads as TGTGCCAGCTCGCGCGGGAACACTGAAGCTTTCTTT.

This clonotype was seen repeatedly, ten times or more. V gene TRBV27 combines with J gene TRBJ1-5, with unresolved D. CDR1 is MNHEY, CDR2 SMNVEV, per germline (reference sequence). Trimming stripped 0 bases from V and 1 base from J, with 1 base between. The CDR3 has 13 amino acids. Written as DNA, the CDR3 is TGTGCCAGCAGTTTATCCAGCAATCAGCCCCAGCATTTT. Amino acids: CASSLSSNQPQHF.

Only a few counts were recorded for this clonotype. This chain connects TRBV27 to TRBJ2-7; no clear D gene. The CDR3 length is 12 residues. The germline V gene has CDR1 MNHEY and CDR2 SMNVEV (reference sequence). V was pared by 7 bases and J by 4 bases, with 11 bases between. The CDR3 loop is CASKGGHYEQYF. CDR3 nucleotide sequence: TGTGCCAGCAAGGGCGGCCATTACGAGCAGTACTTC.